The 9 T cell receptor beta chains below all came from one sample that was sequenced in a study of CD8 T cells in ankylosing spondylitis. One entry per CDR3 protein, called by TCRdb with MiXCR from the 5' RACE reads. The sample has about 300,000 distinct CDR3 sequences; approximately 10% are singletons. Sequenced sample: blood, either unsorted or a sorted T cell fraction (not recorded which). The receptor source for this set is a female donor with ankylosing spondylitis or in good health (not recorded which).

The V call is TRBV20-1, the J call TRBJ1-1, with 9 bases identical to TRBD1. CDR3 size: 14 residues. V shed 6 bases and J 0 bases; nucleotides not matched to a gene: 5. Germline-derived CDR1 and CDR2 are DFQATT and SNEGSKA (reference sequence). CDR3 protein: CSAEQGAMNTEAFF. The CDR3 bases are TGCAGTGCGGAACAGGGGGCTATGAACACTGAAGCTTTCTTT.

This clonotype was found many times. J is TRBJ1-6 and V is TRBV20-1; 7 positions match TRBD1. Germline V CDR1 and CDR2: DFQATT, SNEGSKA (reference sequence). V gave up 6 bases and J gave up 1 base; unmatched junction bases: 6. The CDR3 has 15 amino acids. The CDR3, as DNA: TGCAGTGCGACAGGGAAGACGTCCTATAATTCACCCCTCCACTTT. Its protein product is CSATGKTSYNSPLHF.

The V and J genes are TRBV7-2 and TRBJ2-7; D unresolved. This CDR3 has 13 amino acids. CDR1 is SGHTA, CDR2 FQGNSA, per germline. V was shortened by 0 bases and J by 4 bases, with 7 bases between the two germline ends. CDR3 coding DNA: TGTGCCAGCAGCTTAGCGAACGTATACGAGCAGTACTTC. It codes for CASSLANVYEQYF.

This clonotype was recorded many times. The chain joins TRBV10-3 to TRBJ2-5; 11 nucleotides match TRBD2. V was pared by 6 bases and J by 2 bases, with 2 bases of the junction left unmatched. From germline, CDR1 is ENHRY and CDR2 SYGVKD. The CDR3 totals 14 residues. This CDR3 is CAISGTSGQETQYF. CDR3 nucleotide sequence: TGTGCCATCAGCGGGACTAGCGGACAAGAGACCCAGTACTTC.

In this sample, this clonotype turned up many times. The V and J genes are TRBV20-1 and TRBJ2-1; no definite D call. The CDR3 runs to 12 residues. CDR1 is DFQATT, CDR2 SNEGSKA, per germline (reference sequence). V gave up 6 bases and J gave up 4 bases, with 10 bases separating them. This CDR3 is CSAFLTYNEQFF. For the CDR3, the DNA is TGCAGTGCCTTCCTCACATACAATGAGCAGTTCTTC.

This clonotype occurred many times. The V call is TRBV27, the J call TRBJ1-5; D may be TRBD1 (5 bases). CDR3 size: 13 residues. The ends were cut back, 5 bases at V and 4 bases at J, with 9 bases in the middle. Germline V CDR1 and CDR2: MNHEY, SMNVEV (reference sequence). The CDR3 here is CASSAGTNQPQHF. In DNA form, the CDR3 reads TGTGCCAGCAGTGCGGGGACGAATCAGCCCCAGCATTTT.

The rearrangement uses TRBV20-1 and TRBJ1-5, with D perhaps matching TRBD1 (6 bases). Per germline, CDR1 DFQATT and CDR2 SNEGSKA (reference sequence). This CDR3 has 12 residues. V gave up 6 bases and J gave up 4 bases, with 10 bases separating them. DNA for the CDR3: TGCAGTGCCAGTACAGGGAATCAGCCCCAGCATTTT. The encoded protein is CSASTGNQPQHF.

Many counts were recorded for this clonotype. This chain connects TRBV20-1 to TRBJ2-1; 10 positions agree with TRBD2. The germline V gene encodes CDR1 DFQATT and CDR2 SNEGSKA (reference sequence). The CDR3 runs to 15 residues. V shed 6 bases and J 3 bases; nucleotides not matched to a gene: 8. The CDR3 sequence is CSARISGRIYNEQFF. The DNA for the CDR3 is TGCAGTGCCCGAATTAGCGGGAGGATCTACAATGAGCAGTTCTTC.

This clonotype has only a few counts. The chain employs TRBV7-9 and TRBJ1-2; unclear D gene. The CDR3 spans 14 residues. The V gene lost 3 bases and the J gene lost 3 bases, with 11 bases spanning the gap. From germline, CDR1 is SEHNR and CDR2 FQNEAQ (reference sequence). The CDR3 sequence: CASSLIEPYYGYTF. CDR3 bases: TGTGCCAGCAGCTTGATAGAACCTTACTATGGCTACACCTTC.